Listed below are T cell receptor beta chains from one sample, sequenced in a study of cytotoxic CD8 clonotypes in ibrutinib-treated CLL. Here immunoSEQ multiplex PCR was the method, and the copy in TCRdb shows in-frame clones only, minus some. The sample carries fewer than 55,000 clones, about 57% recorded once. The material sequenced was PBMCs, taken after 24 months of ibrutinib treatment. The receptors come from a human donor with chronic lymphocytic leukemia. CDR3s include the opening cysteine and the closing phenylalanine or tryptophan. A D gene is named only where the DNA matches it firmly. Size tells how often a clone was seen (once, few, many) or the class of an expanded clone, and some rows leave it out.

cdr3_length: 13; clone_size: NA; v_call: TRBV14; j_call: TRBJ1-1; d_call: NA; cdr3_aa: CASSSQRNTEAFF; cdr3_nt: TGTGCCAGCAGCTCCCAGAGGAACACTGAAGCTTTCTTT
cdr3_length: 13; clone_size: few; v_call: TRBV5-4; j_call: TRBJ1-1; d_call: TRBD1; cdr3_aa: CASSLGTGREAFF; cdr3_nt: TGTGCCAGCAGCTTGGGGACAGGCCGTGAAGCTTTCTTT
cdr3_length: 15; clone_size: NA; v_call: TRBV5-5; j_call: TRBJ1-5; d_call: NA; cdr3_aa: CASSLVGVPDQPQHF; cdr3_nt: TGTGCCAGCAGCTTGGTTGGGGTGCCCGATCAGCCCCAGCATTTT
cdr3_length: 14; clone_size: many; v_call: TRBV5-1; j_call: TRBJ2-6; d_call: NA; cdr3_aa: CASSLATGANVLTF; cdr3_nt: TGCGCCAGCAGCTTGGCGACTGGGGCCAACGTCCTGACTTTC
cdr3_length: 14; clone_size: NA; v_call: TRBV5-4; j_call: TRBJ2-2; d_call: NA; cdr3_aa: CASSTDMSGGELFF; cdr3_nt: TGTGCCAGCAGCACCGACATGTCGGGCGGGGAGCTGTTTTTT
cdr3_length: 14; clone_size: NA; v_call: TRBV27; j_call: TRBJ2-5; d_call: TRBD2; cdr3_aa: CASSSPQVGGAQYF; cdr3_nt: TGTGCCAGCAGCTCCCCGCAGGTCGGGGGGGCCCAGTACTTC
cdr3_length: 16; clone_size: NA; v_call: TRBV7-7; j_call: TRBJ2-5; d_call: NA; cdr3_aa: CASSPTAPGAGETQYF; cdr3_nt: TGTGCTAGCAGCCCAACAGCGCCCGGGGCGGGAGAGACCCAGTACTTC
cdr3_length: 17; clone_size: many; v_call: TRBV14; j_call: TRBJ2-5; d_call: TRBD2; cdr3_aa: CASSQRTSGAIGETQYF; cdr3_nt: TGTGCCAGCAGTCAACGGACTAGCGGGGCAATTGGGGAGACCCAGTACTTC
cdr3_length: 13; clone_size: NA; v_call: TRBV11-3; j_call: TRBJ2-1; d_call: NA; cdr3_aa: CASSLMVNNEQFF; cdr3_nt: TGTGCCAGCAGCTTAATGGTTAACAATGAGCAGTTCTTC
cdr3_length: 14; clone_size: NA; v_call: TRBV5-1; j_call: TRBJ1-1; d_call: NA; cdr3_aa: CASSLQGQNTEAFF; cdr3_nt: TGCGCCAGCAGCTTGCAGGGACAGAACACTGAAGCTTTCTTT
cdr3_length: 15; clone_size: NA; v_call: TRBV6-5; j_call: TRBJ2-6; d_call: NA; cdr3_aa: CASSSRGTGANVLTF; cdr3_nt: TGTGCCAGCAGTTCCCGGGGCACTGGGGCCAACGTCCTGACTTTC
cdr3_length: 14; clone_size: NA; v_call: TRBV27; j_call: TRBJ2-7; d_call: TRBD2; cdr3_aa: CASSLRLAVDEQYF; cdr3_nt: TGTGCCAGCAGTTTACGGCTAGCGGTAGACGAGCAGTACTTC
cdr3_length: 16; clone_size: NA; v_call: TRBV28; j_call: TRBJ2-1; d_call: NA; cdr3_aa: CASSLVGALVGHEQFF; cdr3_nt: TGTGCCAGCAGTTTAGTGGGGGCCCTCGTTGGCCATGAGCAGTTCTTC
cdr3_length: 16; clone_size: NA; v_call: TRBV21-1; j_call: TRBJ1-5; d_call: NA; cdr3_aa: CASSKIGTASNQPQHF; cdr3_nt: TGTGCCAGCAGCAAAATCGGGACAGCGAGCAATCAGCCCCAGCATTTT
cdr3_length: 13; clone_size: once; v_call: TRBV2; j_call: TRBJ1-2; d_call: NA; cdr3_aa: CASSRAESYGYTF; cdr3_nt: TGTGCCAGTAGCAGGGCAGAGTCCTATGGCTACACCTTC
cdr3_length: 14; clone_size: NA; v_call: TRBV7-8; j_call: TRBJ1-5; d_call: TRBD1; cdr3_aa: CASSRQGNNQPQHF; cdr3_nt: TGTGCCAGCAGCCGACAGGGTAACAATCAGCCCCAGCATTTT
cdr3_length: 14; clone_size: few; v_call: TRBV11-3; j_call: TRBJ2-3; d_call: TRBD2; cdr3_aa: CASSLGTSGDTQYF; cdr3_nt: TGTGCCAGCAGCCTCGGGACTAGCGGAGATACGCAGTATTTT